This T cell receptor beta chain was observed in a study of OX40 agonist ivuxolimab in advanced cancers. Turning to the study itself: Patients assigned to dose escalation were diagnosed with hepatocellular carcinoma, melanoma, renal cell or head and neck cancer.

Profiling relied on immunoSEQ multiplex PCR, and the TCRdb table lists in-frame clones only, not all of them. The sample holds more than 80,000 clones, roughly 90% seen once. Patients were excluded for autoimmune disease history or systemic immunosuppression. V lost 6 bases to trimming and J lost 0 bases, with 11 bases between them. Per the germline V gene, CDR1 is MDHEN and CDR2 is SYDVKM. The CDR3 runs to 14 residues. Sequences were derived from CD4+ or CD8+ T cells sorted from blood, sampled in a trial of the OX40 agonist ivuxolimab. This clonotype originated in an adult with an advanced solid tumor such as melanoma, head and neck, liver or kidney cancer. This chain links TRBV28 with TRBJ1-1, with TRBD1 as a possible D gene (5 bases). CDR3 protein: CASRVGRVNTEAFF. CDR3 DNA sequence: TGTGCCAGCAGGGTGGGCAGGGTGAACACTGAAGCTTTCTTT. Filled out from reference TRBV28 and TRBJ1-1, the complete variable domain reads DVKVTQSSRYLVKRTGEKVFLECVQDMDHENMFWYRQDPGLGLRLIYFSYDVKMKEKGDIPEGYSVSREKKERFSLILESASTNQTSMYLCASRVGRVNTEAFFGQGTRLTVV.